This T cell receptor beta chain came from a study of T cells in Graves' hyperthyroidism and ophthalmopathy. Findings and limits, study-wide: Expanded thyroid clonotypes (above 0.001) were mostly also found in blood. In validation, the model predicted ophthalmopathy. These predictions came a median roughly seven months before onset.

Amplification yielded TCR beta CDR3 regions, with RNA transcripts as the source. Carried out on the TCR CDR3, a first-round RT-PCR used the HTBI primer set. TCRdb ran MiXCR on the multiplex PCR reads and lists one entry per CDR3 protein. The repertoire holds hundreds of thousands of distinct CDR3 sequences, with approximately 15% as singletons. This clonotype was counted ten times or more. Its antigen is as yet unknown. Patients with uncontrolled infections, other autoimmune diseases, pregnancy or lactation were excluded. CDR1 and CDR2 from the germline V gene are MDHEN and SYDVKM. The V end lost 6 bases, the J end lost 3 bases, and 11 bases lay between the germline ends. CDR3 length equals 13 residues.

This TCR was recovered from a woman between 40 and 55 years old with Graves' ophthalmopathy. The genes are TRBV28 and TRBJ1-1; weak D call: TRBD1 (6 bases). Sequencing was done on a sample of blood. This CDR3 is CASSYRGHTEAFF. CDR3 bases: TGTGCCAGCAGCTATCGGGGGCACACTGAAGCTTTCTTT.